This T cell receptor (beta chain) was profiled in a study of identical twins. TCRdb reprocessed the 5' RACE reads with MiXCR, giving one entry per CDR3 protein. Of 350,000 or so distinct CDR3 sequences listed, around an eighth are singletons. The CDR3 is 14 residues long. V lost 2 bases and J lost 8, with 12 bases in between. In germline, CDR1 is MDHEN, CDR2 SYDVKM. These data also featured in a second study, about yellow fever vaccine responses in identical twins.

The sequence derives from a woman aged 18-29 years in good health. This chain joins TRBV28 and TRBJ1-4; tentative D call: TRBD1 (5 bases). The source material was CD8+ T cells sorted from blood. In nucleotides, the CDR3 is TGTGCCAGCAGTTTACGGACAACCGAAGAAAAACTGTTTTTT. It translates to CASSLRTTEEKLFF.